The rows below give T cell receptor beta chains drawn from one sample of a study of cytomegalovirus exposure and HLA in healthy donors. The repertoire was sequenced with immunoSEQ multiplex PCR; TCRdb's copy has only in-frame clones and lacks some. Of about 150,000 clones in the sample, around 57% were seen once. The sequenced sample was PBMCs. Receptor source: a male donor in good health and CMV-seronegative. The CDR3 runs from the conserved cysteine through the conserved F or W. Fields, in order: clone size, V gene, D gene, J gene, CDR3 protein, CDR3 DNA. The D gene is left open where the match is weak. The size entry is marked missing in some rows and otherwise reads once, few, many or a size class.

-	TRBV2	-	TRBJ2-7	CASSGQDSYGQYF	TGTGCCAGCAGTGGACAGGACTCCTACGGGCAGTACTTC
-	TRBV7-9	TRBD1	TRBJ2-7	CASSYPLGQGYEQYF	TGTGCCAGCAGCTACCCCTTGGGACAGGGATACGAGCAGTACTTC
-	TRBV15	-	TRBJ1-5	CATSNLLGGSNQPQHF	TGTGCCACCAGTAACCTTCTGGGGGGTAGCAATCAGCCCCAGCATTTT
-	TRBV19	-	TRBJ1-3	CASGGEPSGNTIYF	TGTGCCAGCGGGGGGGAACCCTCTGGAAACACCATATATTTT
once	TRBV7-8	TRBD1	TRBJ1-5	CASSYRTGGSGQPQHF	TGTGCCAGCAGCTACCGTACAGGGGGCTCGGGTCAGCCCCAGCATTTT
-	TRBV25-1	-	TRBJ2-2	CASSEGRFTGELFF	TGTGCCAGCAGTGAAGGCCGATTCACCGGGGAGCTGTTTTTT
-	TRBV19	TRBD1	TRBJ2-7	CASSTDRVEQYF	TGTGCCAGTAGTACTGACAGGGTCGAGCAGTACTTC
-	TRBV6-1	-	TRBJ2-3	CASSEALQGGTQYF	TGTGCCAGCAGTGAAGCGCTTCAAGGGGGAACGCAGTATTTT
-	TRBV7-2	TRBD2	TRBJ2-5	CASSPTSGGLETQYF	TGTGCCAGCAGCCCGACTAGCGGGGGGTTGGAGACCCAGTACTTC
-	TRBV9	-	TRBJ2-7	CASSVADRSYEQYF	TGTGCCAGCAGCGTAGCTGACAGATCCTACGAGCAGTACTTC
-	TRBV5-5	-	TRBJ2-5	CASSLEETQYF	TGTGCCAGCAGCCTTGAAGAGACCCAGTACTTC
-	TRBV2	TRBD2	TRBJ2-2	CASSERGLAGNTGELFF	TGTGCCAGCAGTGAAAGGGGACTAGCCGGGAACACCGGGGAGCTGTTTTTT
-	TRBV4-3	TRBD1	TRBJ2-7	CASSQESYWGTGGYEQYF	TGCGCCAGCAGCCAAGAGAGTTATTGGGGGACAGGGGGATACGAGCAGTACTTC
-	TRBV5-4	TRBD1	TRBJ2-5	CASSKGQGPRETQYF	TGTGCCAGCAGCAAGGGACAGGGTCCAAGGGAGACCCAGTACTTC
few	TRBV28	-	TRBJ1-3	CASSFSSGNTIYF	TGTGCCAGCAGTTTTAGCTCTGGAAACACCATATATTTT
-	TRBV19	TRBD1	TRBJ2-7	CASRDTWDRGSYEQYF	TGTGCCAGTAGGGATACATGGGACAGGGGTTCCTACGAGCAGTACTTC
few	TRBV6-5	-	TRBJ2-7	CASSDRTVSEQYF	TGTGCCAGCAGTGACCGGACAGTCAGCGAGCAGTACTTC
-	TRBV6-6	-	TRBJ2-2	CASSFVQGELFF	TGTGCCAGCAGTTTTGTACAAGGGGAGCTGTTTTTT
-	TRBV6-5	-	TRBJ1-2	CASSPFGQMYGYTF	TGTGCCAGCAGCCCATTTGGGCAGATGTATGGCTACACCTTC
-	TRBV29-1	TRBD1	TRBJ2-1	CSVEDRGQGYEQFF	TGCAGCGTTGAAGATCGAGGACAGGGTTATGAGCAGTTCTTC
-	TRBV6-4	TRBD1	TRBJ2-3	CASSRDRGDTQYF	TGTGCCAGCAGCCGCGACAGGGGGGATACGCAGTATTTT
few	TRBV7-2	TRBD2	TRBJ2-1	CASSLGTSGVYEQFF	TGTGCCAGCAGCCTGGGGACTAGCGGGGTGTATGAGCAGTTCTTC
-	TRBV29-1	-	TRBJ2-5	CSVAGEETQYF	TGCAGCGTTGCAGGGGAAGAGACCCAGTACTTC
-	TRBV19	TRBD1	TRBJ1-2	CASSITPGQDYGYTF	TGTGCCAGTAGTATAACTCCGGGACAGGACTATGGCTACACCTTC
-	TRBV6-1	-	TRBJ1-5	CASSEELINQPQHF	TGTGCCAGCAGTGAAGAACTTATCAATCAGCCCCAGCATTTT
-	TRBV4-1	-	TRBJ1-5	CASSQEQSNQPQHF	TGCGCCAGCAGCCAAGAACAAAGCAATCAGCCCCAGCATTTT
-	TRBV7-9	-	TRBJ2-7	CASSLSGPGYEQYF	TGTGCCAGCAGCTTATCCGGTCCAGGGTACGAGCAGTACTTC
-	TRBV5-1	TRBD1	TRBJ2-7	CASSLGGTGVYEQYF	TGCGCCAGCAGCTTAGGCGGGACAGGCGTCTACGAGCAGTACTTC
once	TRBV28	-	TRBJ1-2	CASSRHTGRGYTF	TGTGCCAGCAGTCGACATACAGGTCGTGGCTACACCTTC
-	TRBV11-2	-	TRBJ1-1	CASSSQQVFMNTEAFF	TGTGCCAGCAGCTCCCAACAGGTTTTCATGAACACTGAAGCTTTCTTT
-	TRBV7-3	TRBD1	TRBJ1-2	CASSFGRTGNGGYTF	TGTGCCAGCAGCTTCGGGAGGACAGGGAACGGTGGCTACACCTTC
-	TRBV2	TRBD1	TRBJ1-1	CASSERDRGTTEAFF	TGTGCCAGCAGTGAAAGGGACAGGGGGACCACTGAAGCTTTCTTT
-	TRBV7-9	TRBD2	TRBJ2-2	CASSFGTSLTNTGELFF	TGTGCCAGCAGCTTCGGGACTAGCCTCACGAACACCGGGGAGCTGTTTTTT
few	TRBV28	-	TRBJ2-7	CASSSPGLNHEQYF	TGTGCCAGCAGTTCACCGGGACTCAATCACGAGCAGTACTTC
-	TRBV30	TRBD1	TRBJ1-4	CAWSPGQGREEKLFF	TGTGCCTGGAGCCCGGGACAGGGGCGGGAAGAAAAACTGTTTTTT
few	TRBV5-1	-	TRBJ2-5	CASSRLATNSAQETQYF	TGCGCCAGCAGCCGTTTGGCGACAAACAGTGCACAAGAGACCCAGTACTTC
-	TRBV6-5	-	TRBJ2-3	CASSYLISTDTQYF	TGTGCCAGCAGCTATCTCATTAGCACAGATACGCAGTATTTT
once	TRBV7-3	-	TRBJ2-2	CASSLDINTGELFF	TGTGCCAGCAGCTTAGACATAAACACCGGGGAGCTGTTTTTT
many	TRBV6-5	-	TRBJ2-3	CASSSYGRPTTDTQYF	TGTGCCAGCAGTTCTTATGGCAGGCCCACCACAGATACGCAGTATTTT
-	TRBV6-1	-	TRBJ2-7	CASSETDSRNEQYF	TGTGCCAGCAGTGAGACAGACTCGAGGAACGAGCAGTACTTC
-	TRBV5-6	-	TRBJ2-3	CASRARLTDTQYF	TGTGCCAGCCGCGCCAGGCTCACAGATACGCAGTATTTT
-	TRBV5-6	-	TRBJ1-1	CASSLGAQLYTEAFF	TGTGCCAGCAGCCTTGGGGCACAGCTTTACACTGAAGCTTTCTTT
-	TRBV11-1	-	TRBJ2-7	CASSPGSTGNSYEQYF	TGTGCCAGCAGCCCCGGAAGTACAGGAAACTCCTACGAGCAGTACTTC
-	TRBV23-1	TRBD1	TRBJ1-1	CASSQREDRADNTEAFF	TGCGCCAGCAGTCAACGGGAGGACAGGGCAGATAACACTGAAGCTTTCTTT
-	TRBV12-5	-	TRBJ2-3	CASALKGQGGADTQYF	TGTGCTAGTGCCTTGAAGGGTCAGGGAGGAGCAGATACGCAGTATTTT
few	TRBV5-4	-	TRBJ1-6	CASSLEQDSPLHF	TGTGCCAGCAGCTTGGAGCAGGATTCACCCCTCCACTTT
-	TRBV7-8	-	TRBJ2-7	CASSLSYAGSSYEQYF	TGTGCCAGCAGCTTATCCTACGCGGGGAGCTCCTACGAGCAGTACTTC
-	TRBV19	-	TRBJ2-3	CASSPRQATDTQYF	TGTGCCAGTAGTCCTCGGCAGGCAACAGATACGCAGTATTTT